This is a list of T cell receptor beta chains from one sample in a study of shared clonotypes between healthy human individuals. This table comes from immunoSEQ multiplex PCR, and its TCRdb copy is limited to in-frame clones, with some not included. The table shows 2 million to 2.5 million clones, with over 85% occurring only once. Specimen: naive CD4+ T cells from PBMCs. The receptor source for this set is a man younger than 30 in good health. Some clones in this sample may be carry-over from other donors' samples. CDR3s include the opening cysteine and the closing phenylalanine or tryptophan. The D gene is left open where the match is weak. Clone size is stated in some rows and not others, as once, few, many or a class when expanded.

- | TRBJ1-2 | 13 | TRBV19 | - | CASEIGQGDGYTF | TGTGCCAGTGAGATTGGGCAGGGAGACGGCTACACCTTC
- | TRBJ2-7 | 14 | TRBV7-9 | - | CASSLAVLRGEQYF | TGTGCCAGCAGCTTAGCAGTATTAAGGGGCGAGCAGTACTTC
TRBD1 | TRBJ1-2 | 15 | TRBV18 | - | CASSPSTGSRGGYTF | TGTGCCAGCTCACCGTCGACAGGGTCTCGGGGTGGCTACACCTTC
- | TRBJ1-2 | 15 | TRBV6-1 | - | CASSGNEAAIYGYTF | TGTGCCAGCAGTGGGAACGAGGCGGCGATTTATGGCTACACCTTC
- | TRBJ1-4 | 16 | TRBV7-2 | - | CASSLDGDATNEKLFF | TGTGCCAGCAGCTTAGACGGGGATGCAACTAATGAAAAACTGTTTTTT
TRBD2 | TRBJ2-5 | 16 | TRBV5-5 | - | CASSLGGGLAGETQYF | TGTGCCAGCAGCTTAGGAGGGGGACTAGCGGGAGAGACCCAGTACTTC
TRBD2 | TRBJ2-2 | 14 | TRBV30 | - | CAWSVLAGPGELFF | TGTGCCTGGAGTGTATTAGCGGGCCCCGGGGAGCTGTTTTTT
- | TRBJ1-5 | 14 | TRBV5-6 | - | CASSFGGRNQPQHF | TGTGCCAGCAGCTTCGGGGGGCGGAATCAGCCCCAGCATTTT
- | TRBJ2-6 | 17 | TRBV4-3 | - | CASSQQGFSSGANVLTF | TGCGCCAGCAGCCAACAGGGCTTCAGCTCTGGGGCCAACGTCCTGACTTTC
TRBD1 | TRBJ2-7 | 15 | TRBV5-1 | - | CASSHGQGNSYEQYF | TGCGCCAGCAGCCACGGACAGGGGAACTCCTACGAGCAGTACTTC
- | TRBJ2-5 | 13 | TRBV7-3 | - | CASSLIPQETQYF | TGTGCCAGCAGCTTAATTCCACAAGAGACCCAGTACTTC
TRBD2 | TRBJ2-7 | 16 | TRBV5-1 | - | CASRQGLAGGRYEQYF | TGCGCCAGCAGGCAAGGACTAGCGGGAGGTCGCTACGAGCAGTACTTC
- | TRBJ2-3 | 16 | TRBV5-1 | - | CASSRDRTTSTDTQYF | TGCGCCAGCAGCCGAGACAGAACCACATCCACAGATACGCAGTATTTT
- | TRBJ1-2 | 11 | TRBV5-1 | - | CASRQAWSYTF | TGCGCCAGCAGACAAGCCTGGAGCTACACCTTC
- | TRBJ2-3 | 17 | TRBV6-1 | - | CASSEIAGQYGTDTQYF | TGTGCCAGCAGTGAAATCGCCGGACAGTATGGTACAGATACGCAGTATTTT
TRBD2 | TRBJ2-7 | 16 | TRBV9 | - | CASSVAGTSGTYEQYF | TGTGCCAGCAGCGTAGCCGGGACTAGCGGGACATACGAGCAGTACTTC
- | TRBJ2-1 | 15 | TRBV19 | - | CASSQVGGRGNEQFF | TGTGCCAGTAGTCAAGTCGGGGGCAGAGGGAATGAGCAGTTCTTC
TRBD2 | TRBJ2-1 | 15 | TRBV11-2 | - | CASSPSGSSYNEQFF | TGTGCCAGCAGCCCTAGCGGAAGCTCCTACAATGAGCAGTTCTTC
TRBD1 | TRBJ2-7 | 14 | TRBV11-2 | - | CASSSRGTASGQYF | TGTGCCAGCAGCTCCAGGGGGACAGCCTCGGGGCAGTACTTC
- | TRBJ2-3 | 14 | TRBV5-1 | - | CASSLAGNTDTQYF | TGCGCCAGCAGCTTGGCGGGAAACACAGATACGCAGTATTTT
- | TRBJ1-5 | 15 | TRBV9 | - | CASSVGGSGGQPQHF | TGTGCCAGCAGCGTAGGAGGGTCGGGCGGTCAGCCCCAGCATTTT
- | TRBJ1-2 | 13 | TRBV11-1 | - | CASSFTGTNGYTF | TGTGCCAGCAGCTTTACAGGGACGAATGGCTACACCTTC
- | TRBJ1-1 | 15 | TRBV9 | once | CASSVDGARNTEAFF | TGTGCCAGCAGCGTAGATGGGGCCCGAAACACTGAAGCTTTCTTT
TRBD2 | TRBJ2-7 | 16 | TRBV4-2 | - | CASSQGTSGTTYEQYF | TGTGCCAGCAGCCAAGGGACTAGCGGGACCACCTACGAGCAGTACTTC
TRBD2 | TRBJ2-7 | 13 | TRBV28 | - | CASTPGRLYEQYF | TGTGCCAGCACCCCCGGGAGGCTCTACGAGCAGTACTTC
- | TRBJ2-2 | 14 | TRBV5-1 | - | CASSLGSQTGELFF | TGCGCCAGCAGCTTGGGCTCGCAGACCGGGGAGCTGTTTTTT
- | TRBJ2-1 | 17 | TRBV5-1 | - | CASSLAVSGGFYNEQFF | TGCGCCAGCAGCTTGGCCGTTTCTGGGGGGTTCTACAATGAGCAGTTCTTC
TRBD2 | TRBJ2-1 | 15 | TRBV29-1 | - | CSVEVSGRAGNEQFF | TGCAGCGTTGAAGTTAGCGGGAGGGCCGGTAATGAGCAGTTCTTC
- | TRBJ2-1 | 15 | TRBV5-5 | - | CASSSLALNYNEQFF | TGTGCCAGCAGCTCTCTAGCGCTTAACTACAATGAGCAGTTCTTC
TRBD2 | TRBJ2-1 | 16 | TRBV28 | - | CASSPYSGSTYNEQFF | TGTGCCAGCAGTCCCTATAGCGGGAGTACCTACAATGAGCAGTTCTTC
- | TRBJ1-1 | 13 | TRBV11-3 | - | CASSLGRNTEAFF | TGTGCCAGCAGCTTAGGTAGGAACACTGAAGCTTTCTTT
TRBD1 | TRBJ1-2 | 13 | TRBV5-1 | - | CASSFERGLGYTF | TGCGCCAGCAGCTTCGAAAGGGGGCTAGGCTACACCTTC
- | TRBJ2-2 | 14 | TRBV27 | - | CASSLARSTGELFF | TGTGCCAGCAGTTTGGCCAGGTCCACCGGGGAGCTGTTTTTT
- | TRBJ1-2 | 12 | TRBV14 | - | CASSRSEGGYTF | TGTGCCAGCAGCCGGTCAGAAGGGGGCTACACCTTC
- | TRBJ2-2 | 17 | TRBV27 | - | CASSTRIGRMNTGELFF | TGTGCCAGCAGCACAAGAATCGGACGGATGAACACCGGGGAGCTGTTTTTT
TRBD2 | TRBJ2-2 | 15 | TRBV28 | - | CASSLSGPNTGELFF | TGTGCCAGCAGTCTTAGCGGGCCCAACACCGGGGAGCTGTTTTTT
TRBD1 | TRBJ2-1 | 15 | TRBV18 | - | CASSPTGTDYNEQFF | TGTGCCAGCTCACCAACCGGGACAGATTACAATGAGCAGTTCTTC
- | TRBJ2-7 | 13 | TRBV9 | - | CASSVATGYEQYF | TGTGCCAGCAGCGTAGCCACAGGCTACGAGCAGTACTTC
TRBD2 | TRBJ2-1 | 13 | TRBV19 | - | CASRRREGNEQFF | TGTGCCAGTAGGAGGAGGGAGGGGAATGAGCAGTTCTTC
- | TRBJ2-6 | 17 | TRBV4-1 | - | CASSQAEGNSGANVLTF | TGCGCCAGCAGCCAAGCAGAGGGTAACTCTGGGGCCAACGTCCTGACTTTC
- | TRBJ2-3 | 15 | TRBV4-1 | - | CASSQVGGATDTQYF | TGCGCCAGCAGCCAAGTTGGTGGGGCCACAGATACGCAGTATTTT
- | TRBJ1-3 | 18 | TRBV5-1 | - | CASSLGPADSRSGNTIYF | TGCGCCAGCAGCTTGGGCCCCGCGGACAGCCGCTCTGGAAACACCATATATTTT
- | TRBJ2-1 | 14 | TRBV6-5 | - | CASRGTGSYNEQFF | TGTGCCAGCAGAGGGACGGGCTCCTACAATGAGCAGTTCTTC
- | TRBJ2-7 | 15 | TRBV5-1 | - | CASSPGPQISYEQYF | TGCGCCAGCAGCCCGGGACCCCAGATCTCCTACGAGCAGTACTTC
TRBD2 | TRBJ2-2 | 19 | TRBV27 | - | CASSFWSSGSVFVTGELFF | TGTGCCAGCAGTTTTTGGAGTAGCGGGAGTGTTTTCGTGACCGGGGAGCTGTTTTTT
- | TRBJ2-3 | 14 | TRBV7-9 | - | CASSFRLTTDTQYF | TGTGCCAGCAGCTTCCGACTCACCACAGATACGCAGTATTTT
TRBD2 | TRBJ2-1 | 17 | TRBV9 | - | CASSVGVGLAFYNEQFF | TGTGCCAGCAGCGTAGGGGTCGGACTAGCGTTTTACAATGAGCAGTTCTTC
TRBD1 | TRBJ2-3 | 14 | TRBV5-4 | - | CASRRTGGLDTQYF | TGTGCCAGCAGGCGGACAGGGGGCTTAGATACGCAGTATTTT
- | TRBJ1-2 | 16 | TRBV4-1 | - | CASSQDSAGRGYGYTF | TGCGCCAGCAGCCAAGATTCGGCAGGGAGGGGCTATGGCTACACCTTC
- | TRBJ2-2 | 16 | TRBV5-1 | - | CASSFGHPVYTGELFF | TGCGCCAGCAGCTTTGGACACCCAGTATACACCGGGGAGCTGTTTTTT
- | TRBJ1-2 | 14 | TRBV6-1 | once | CASPEVGRGGGYTF | TGTGCCAGTCCCGAAGTGGGCCGTGGGGGAGGCTACACCTTC
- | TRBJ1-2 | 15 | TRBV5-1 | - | CASSLETPPGYGYTF | TGCGCCAGCAGCTTGGAAACGCCGCCAGGCTATGGCTACACCTTC